The entry that follows covers one T cell receptor beta chain sequence. Antigen specificity is unknown. This CDR3 comprises 18 residues. The germline V gene encodes CDR1 MGHRA and CDR2 YSYEKL. The V and J ends lost 4 bases and 7 bases respectively, with 26 bases between them. The data originate from a study of T cell responses to AZD1222 COVID-19 vaccine. At the level of the study: Pooled samples include second doses given at about 4 or 12 weeks.

Using immunoSEQ multiplex PCR, the repertoire was profiled, and TCRdb retains in-frame clones only, with some absent. This sample has about 120,000 clones, with about nine tenths found just once. Study findings and constraints: Sampling that yielded the repertoires occurred only after the peak T cell response. White British ancestry dominated among donors, who included more females, and clonal diversity was possibly underestimated.

The source of this sequence is an adult in good health. The starting material was peripheral blood, obtained on day 0 of AZD1222 vaccination. The chain combines TRBV4-1 with TRBJ2-1; a weak D match, TRBD2 (6 bases). The CDR3 DNA sequence: TGCGCCAGCAGCCCGTTCGAGGGTATGCGTCGAGGGAGGAATGAGCAGTTCTTC. It is translated as CASSPFEGMRRGRNEQFF.